This is a list of T cell receptor beta chains from one sample in a study of molecular identifiers for immune sequencing clone quantification. TCRdb reprocessed the PCR reads with MiXCR, giving one entry per CDR3 protein. The repertoire holds about half a million distinct CDR3 sequences, over 20% seen once, with roughly 0.81% in the top ten. The sample consisted of naive CD8+ T cells from blood, with Jurkat cell RNA spiked in. Receptor source: a human donor in good health. Some libraries in this study had Jurkat cell RNA spiked in. Both conserved end residues are part of each CDR3. The order of the fields is V gene, CDR3 length, clone size, J gene, CDR3 protein. The size entry is marked missing in some rows and otherwise reads once, few, many or a size class.

TRBV20-1,14,.,TRBJ2-5,CSAKGTGESGTQYF
TRBV6-2/TRBV6-3,13,.,TRBJ2-7,CASSYAWLYEQYF
TRBV20-1,14,.,TRBJ2-1,CSAPAGESYNEQFF
TRBV29-1,13,.,TRBJ2-5,CSVEGAGDGTQYF
TRBV5-4,15,.,TRBJ1-2,CASSLGPSQDYGYTF
TRBV20-1,19,.,TRBJ2-3,CSARDLAHSGRLSTDTQYF
TRBV29-1,15,.,TRBJ2-1,CSVGLAGSSYNEQFF
TRBV6-2/TRBV6-3,13,many,TRBJ2-7,CASSYSYRYEQYF
TRBV10-3,11,many,TRBJ2-7,CAISGAYEQYF
TRBV13,14,.,TRBJ2-7,CASRARGSSYEQYF
TRBV7-9,18,.,TRBJ2-3,CASTLLGREDFLADTQYF
TRBV20-1,15,few,TRBJ2-1,CSARDPRDLYNEQFF
TRBV27,17,.,TRBJ2-5,CASSLGPLQNYQETQYF
TRBV5-1,15,.,TRBJ2-7,CASSLGQGRSYEQYF
TRBV6-6,17,few,TRBJ2-7,CASSYGELAGVTYEQYF
TRBV7-2,20,.,TRBJ2-2,CASSLGNRNRDNWGTGELFF
TRBV5-6,15,few,TRBJ1-5,CASSLGGQYNQPQHF
TRBV27,18,.,TRBJ2-7,CASSLSTGTRFARYGQYF
TRBV24-1,18,.,TRBJ2-3,CATSDPDGPRTRTDTQYF
TRBV7-9,15,few,TRBJ2-4,CASSLVGGSGDIQYF
TRBV15,18,few,TRBJ2-7,CATSSRLAGGLSSYEQYF
TRBV7-6,15,few,TRBJ1-2,CASSLEAGANYGYTF
TRBV2,14,.,TRBJ1-2,CASSEVDNNYGYTF
TRBV4-3,16,once,TRBJ2-2,CASSQDARTNTGELFF
TRBV13,13,.,TRBJ1-2,CASSATGNYGYTF